This T cell receptor (beta chain) is from a study of T cell clones after liver transplantation (dated by TCRdb to the late 2010s). As for the study more broadly: Samples were obtained from ITN030ST, a randomized trial in which withdrawal of immunosuppression was attempted within 2 years of liver transplantation. Donor-reactive T cell clones were identified by TCRbeta sequencing after a pre-transplant mixed lymphocyte reaction and then tracked in post-transplant blood. Blood samples were collected pre-transplant, then pre-randomization ahead of withdrawal, and finally post-randomization once withdrawal had either been completed or failed. Third party-reactive TCRbeta sequences from pre-transplant MLRs were also identified as an antigen-independent comparator for donor-reactive sequences. The study cohort included 8 liver transplant recipients, of whom 3 were classified as tolerant and 5 as non-tolerant. No induction therapy was given to the subjects, and standard immunosuppression was administered until randomization at 12-24 months post-transplant. Tolerance was defined as complete withdrawal of immunosuppression for at least one year without a rise in liver enzymes beyond twice the upper limit of normal. Of the eight recipients, a few were HCV-positive, while the remaining recipients had been transplanted for non-autoimmune, non-viral indications. What the research found in general, with its limitations: Because of small, heterogeneous patient numbers and non-standardized post-transplant time points, the conclusions were only preliminary. In a couple of subjects, low numbers of available donor cells limited the measurable donor-reactive repertoire. After accounting for repertoire turnover, donor-reactive detection was significantly reduced in 7 of 8 subjects for CD4 and 8 of 8 for CD8. Because allograft tissue specimens were not available, migration of donor-reactive T cells into the graft, rather than deletion, may have occurred. A significant post-transplant decrease in circulating donor-reactive CD4 TCRbeta sequences was observed in most of the 8 subjects, irrespective of tolerance or HCV status. A greater decline was seen for donor-reactive sequences than for third party-reactive sequences, suggesting partial antigen-specific deletion unrelated to withdrawal success.

Unstimulated PBMCs, after thawing, were stained for CD3, CD4 and CD8 and then FACS-sorted into CD3+CD4+ and CD3+CD8+ populations. All 8 studied subjects were randomized to immunosuppression withdrawal. The Qiagen DNeasy Blood and Tissue Kit was used for genomic DNA isolation. Trimming costs V 4 bases and J 7 bases, and their ends lie 16 bases apart. CDR1 and CDR2 were assigned from the germline V gene as SNHLY and FYNNEI. The CDR3 spans 14 residues, from the cysteine through the phenylalanine. The entry retains the CDR3 DNA only, 42 bases that are in frame from base 1. Using immunoSEQ, frozen genomic DNA was subjected to high-throughput TCRbeta CDR3 sequencing, a process that included PCR amplification, mapping, bias correction and internal controls. As for the original processing: Only productive rearrangements were retained, with each unique TCRbeta sequence defined by its CDR3 nucleotide sequence together with its V and J gene. For classification of a sequence as donor-reactive, at least 5-fold expansion in CFSE-low cells relative to unstimulated pre-transplant cells and a frequency of at least 0.01% were required. Minimum frequency thresholds were set for each subject based on the unstimulated sample with the lowest template count, ensuring at least 90% detection power. Jensen-Shannon divergence between the top 1000 TCRbeta sequences post-transplant and pre-transplant was used to measure repertoire turnover. Two-sided Fisher's exact tests were used to test for changes in how often donor-reactive sequences were detected. In its TCRdb copy, this immuneACCESS table keeps in-frame sequences only and misses some clones. Where compared with another copy, unresolved V genes explain less than half of these, and the others have no known cause. V, J and clone size were drawn from that table, and D and trimming were deduced from the DNA. The sample table shows around 30,000 clones, and over 85% are seen once. The top ten constitute roughly 26% of the sample.

A remark on this clone: Its antigen is not yet known. The input lacks base qualities; no much larger clone sits a single base away.

The specimen was CD8+ T cells from blood, collected 12 months after liver transplant. The rearranged segments are TRBV2 and TRBJ1-1; tentative D gene TRBD1, with 5 bases matching. The receptor was derived from a human patient who received a liver transplant. Post transplant, some T cells may arise from the graft donor. The DNA reads TGTGCCAGCAGTGGGAATAGGGGCTTTGGTGAAGCTTTCTTT. This codes for CASSGNRGFGEAFF.